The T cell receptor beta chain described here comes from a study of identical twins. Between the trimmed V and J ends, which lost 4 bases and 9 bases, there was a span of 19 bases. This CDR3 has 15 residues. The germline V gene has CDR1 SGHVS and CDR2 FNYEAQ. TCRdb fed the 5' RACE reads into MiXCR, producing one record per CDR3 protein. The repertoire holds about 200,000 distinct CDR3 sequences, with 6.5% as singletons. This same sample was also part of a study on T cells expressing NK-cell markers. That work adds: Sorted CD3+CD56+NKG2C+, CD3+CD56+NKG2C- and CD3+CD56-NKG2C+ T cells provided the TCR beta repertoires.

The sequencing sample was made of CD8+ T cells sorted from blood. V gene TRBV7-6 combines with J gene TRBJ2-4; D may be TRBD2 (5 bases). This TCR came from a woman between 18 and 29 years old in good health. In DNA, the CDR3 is TGTGCCAGCAGCTCCGGTTGGGGAGCAGGCAGCATTCAGTACTTC. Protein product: CASSSGWGAGSIQYF. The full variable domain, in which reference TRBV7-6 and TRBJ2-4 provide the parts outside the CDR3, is GAGVSQSPRYKVTKRGQDVALRCDPISGHVSLYWYRQALGQGPEFLTYFNYEAQQDKSGLPNDRFSAERPEGSISTLTIQRTEQRDSAMYRCASSSGWGAGSIQYFGAGTRLSVL.